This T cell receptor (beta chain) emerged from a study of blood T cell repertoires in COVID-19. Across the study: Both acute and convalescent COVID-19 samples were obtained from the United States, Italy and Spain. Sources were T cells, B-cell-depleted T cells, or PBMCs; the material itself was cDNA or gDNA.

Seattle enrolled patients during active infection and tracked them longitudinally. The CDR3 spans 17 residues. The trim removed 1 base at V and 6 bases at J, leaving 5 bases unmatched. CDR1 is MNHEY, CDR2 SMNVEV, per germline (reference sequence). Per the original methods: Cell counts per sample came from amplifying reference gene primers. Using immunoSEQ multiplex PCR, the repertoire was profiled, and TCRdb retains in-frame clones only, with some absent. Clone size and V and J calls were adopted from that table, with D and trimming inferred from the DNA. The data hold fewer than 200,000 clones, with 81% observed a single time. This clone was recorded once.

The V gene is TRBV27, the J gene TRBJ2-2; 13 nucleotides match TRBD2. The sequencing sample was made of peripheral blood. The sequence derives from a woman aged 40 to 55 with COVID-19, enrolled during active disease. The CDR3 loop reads CASSLFGLAGVSGELFF. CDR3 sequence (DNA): TGTGCCAGCAGTTTATTCGGACTAGCGGGAGTCTCCGGGGAGCTGTTTTTT.